This T cell receptor (delta chain) emerged from a study of Vδ1+ human thymocytes. General study results and limits: Approximately 20% of thymic delta-chain sequences were Vdelta2, with few Vdelta3, unlike blood Vdelta1+ controls. Thymic TRG and TRD repertoires appeared highly polyclonal.

Sorted Vdelta1+ thymocytes were about 97% to 99.6% pure. RNA was extracted from the cells and then reverse transcribed. CDR3 amplicons came from multiplex PCR with pooled V-gene forward and constant-region reverse primers. TCRdb reapplied CATT to the multiplex PCR reads. The sample records around 60,000 delta-chain clones, around 15% being singletons. A note on this clone: What it binds is unknown.

With V trimmed by 3 bases and J by 7 bases, 13 bases remained unmatched. This CDR3 contains 18 residues. Germline values: CDR1 TSWWSYY, CDR2 QGS. The specimen sequenced was Vdelta1+ gamma-delta thymocytes from the thymus. The subset: FACS-sorted CD3+ TCRalphabeta- TCRVdelta1+ TCRVdelta2- thymocytes. This TCR derives from a girl under two years old who had congenital heart surgery. The chain recombines TRDV1 with TRDJ2; 11 nucleotides align to TRDD3. This CDR3 reads CALGDSWSLGDTGAQLFF. DNA for the CDR3: TGTGCTCTTGGGGACTCTTGGTCCCTGGGGGATACCGGAGCACAACTCTTCTTT.